A selection of T cell receptor beta chains follows, all from one sample in a study of glioma-infiltrating T cells after dendritic cell vaccination. Using immunoSEQ multiplex PCR, the repertoire was profiled, and TCRdb retains in-frame clones only, with some absent. Found here are about 82,000 clones, around 90% of them singletons; the top ten hold 3.2%. Material: blood, obtained before dendritic cell vaccination. All receptors derive from a human donor with glioblastoma. CDR3s include the opening cysteine and the closing phenylalanine or tryptophan. Each record gives: J gene, V gene, D gene, clone size, CDR3 DNA, CDR3 protein. A D gene is named only where the DNA matches it firmly. Size is stated for part of the rows, as once, few or many counts, or as a class when the clone is expanded.

TRBJ1-2 | TRBV29-1 | NA | NA | TGCAGCGTTGAACCTTGGACAGAACCCTATGGCTACACCTTC | CSVEPWTEPYGYTF
TRBJ2-7 | TRBV18 | TRBD1 | NA | TGTGCCAGCTCATATAGACAGGGGCACGAGCAGTACTTC | CASSYRQGHEQYF
TRBJ1-1 | TRBV19 | NA | NA | TGTGCCAGTAGTAGTGGGACACTTAACACTGAAGCTTTCTTT | CASSSGTLNTEAFF
TRBJ2-2 | TRBV5-1 | NA | NA | TGCGCCAGCAGCTTGGACCAGGGAACCGGGGAGCTGTTTTTT | CASSLDQGTGELFF
TRBJ1-1 | TRBV27 | NA | NA | TGTGCCAGCAGGAGTCCCGGGACAAGGACGAACACTGAAGCTTTCTTT | CASRSPGTRTNTEAFF
TRBJ1-2 | TRBV30 | NA | NA | TGTGCCTGGAGTCCCGGGGTCTATGGCTACACCTTC | CAWSPGVYGYTF
TRBJ2-5 | TRBV7-3 | NA | NA | TGTGCCAGCAGCTTAGGAGGGGGCTACGAGACCCAGTACTTC | CASSLGGGYETQYF
TRBJ1-2 | TRBV30 | NA | NA | TGTGCCTGGAGTGACCAGGCTAACTATGGCTACACCTTC | CAWSDQANYGYTF
TRBJ1-2 | TRBV18 | TRBD1 | NA | TGTGCCAGCTCACCACTGGGGACAGGGGATGGCTACACCTTC | CASSPLGTGDGYTF
TRBJ2-7 | TRBV30 | TRBD2 | NA | TGTGCCTGGAGACTTAGCGGGGGCTCCTACGAGCAGTACTTC | CAWRLSGGSYEQYF
TRBJ2-7 | TRBV11-2 | TRBD1 | once | TGTGCCAGCAGCAAAACAGGGGACGAGCAGTACTTC | CASSKTGDEQYF
TRBJ2-7 | TRBV14 | TRBD2 | NA | TGTGCCAGCAGCCAAGATAATTACGCGGGAGGTGCCTACGAGCAGTACTTC | CASSQDNYAGGAYEQYF
TRBJ2-1 | TRBV27 | TRBD1 | NA | TGTGCCAGCAGCCAGGGACAGGGCTCCTACAATGAGCAGTTCTTC | CASSQGQGSYNEQFF
TRBJ1-2 | TRBV6-5 | NA | once | TGTGCCAGCAGTCCTCGTAGGGGGACAATTGAAGGCTACACCTTC | CASSPRRGTIEGYTF
TRBJ1-2 | TRBV6-1 | NA | once | TGTGCCAGCAGGGCAAACAGCTATGGCTACACCTTC | CASRANSYGYTF
TRBJ2-7 | TRBV11-1 | NA | NA | TGTGCCAGCAGCTGGGGAGCAGACCTCGGTCGGCAGTACTTC | CASSWGADLGRQYF
TRBJ2-5 | TRBV29-1 | NA | NA | TGCAGCGTCCCAACAGGGCCTCAAGAGACCCAGTACTTC | CSVPTGPQETQYF